The 23 T cell receptor beta chains given below trace back to one sample, sequenced in a study of cytomegalovirus exposure and HLA in healthy donors (dated by TCRdb to about 2017). Libraries came from the immunoSEQ multiplex PCR assay. What TCRdb holds here is the immuneACCESS table cut down to in-frame rearrangements. Part of the clones is not present; checked against another copy, under half of the missing clones reflect an unresolved V gene, and the others are unexplained. Within this sample are 300,000 to 450,000 clones, with roughly 89% of them counted one time only. The top ten clones comprise around 0.8% of the sample. Material: PBMCs. These receptors all stem from a young woman in good health and CMV-seronegative.

This clone was observed a handful of times. The chain is built from TRBV6-6 and TRBJ1-5; 7 positions agree with TRBD1. CDR1 MNHNY and CDR2 SVGAGI come from the germline V gene (reference sequence). With 6 bases clipped from V and 1 base from J, the junction kept 3 bases outside the gene matches. There are 14 residues in the CDR3. For the CDR3, the DNA is TGTGCCAGCAGAAGACAGGGAAGCAATCAGCCCCAGCATTTT. Its protein is CASRRQGSNQPQHF.

The chain is built from TRBV27 and TRBJ2-1; D may be TRBD2 (7 bases). CDR1 and CDR2 (germline): MNHEY, SMNVEV (reference sequence). V was trimmed by 4 bases and J by 4 bases, leaving 14 bases between them. The CDR3 sequence is 15 residues long. CDR3 nucleotides: TGTGCCAGCAGTTATGGGGGGGCCGCGTACAATGAGCAGTTCTTC. It is translated as CASSYGGAAYNEQFF.

The V call is TRBV5-5, the J call TRBJ2-7; TRBD1 aligns across 10 bases. The CDR3 spans 15 residues. With V trimmed by 6 bases and J by 2 bases, 8 bases remained unmatched. Per the germline V gene, CDR1 is SGHKS and CDR2 is YYEKEE (reference sequence). This chain's CDR3 is CASNRDRGFAYEQYF. The CDR3 DNA is TGTGCCAGCAACCGGGACAGGGGTTTCGCCTACGAGCAGTACTTC.

The chain combines TRBV6-1 with TRBJ2-7; a weak D match, TRBD1 (6 bases). Germline V CDR1 and CDR2: MNHNS, SASEGT. V was shortened by 6 bases and J by 6 bases, with 21 bases between the two germline ends. CDR3 length equals 15 residues. DNA of the CDR3: TGTGCCAGCAGCTCCTGGGGGCCTATCGCCCCCGAGCAGTACTTC. It translates to CASSSWGPIAPEQYF.

This chain connects TRBV6-6 to TRBJ1-4; tentative D call: TRBD1 (5 bases). Trimming cost V 5 bases and J 7 bases, with 14 bases left between them. The CDR3 is 14 amino acids. From germline, CDR1 is MNHNY and CDR2 SVGAGI (reference sequence). CDR3 loop: CASSPRGMGEKLFF. CDR3 DNA sequence: TGTGCCAGCAGTCCGCGGGGCATGGGTGAAAAACTGTTTTTT.

For the CDR3, the DNA is TGTGCCAGCTCACCTCGGAAGGACAGGGCACTCTATGGCTACACCTTC. It specifies CASSPRKDRALYGYTF. The chain recombines TRBV18 with TRBJ1-2, with TRBD1 identical over 8 bases. The CDR3 contains 16 residues. CDR1 KGHSH and CDR2 LQKENI come from the germline V gene. J lost 4 bases, V lost 3 bases, and 10 bases had no gene match.

The genes are TRBV29-1 and TRBJ2-5, with 10 bases aligning to TRBD2. The ends lost 4 bases at V and 5 bases at J; junction bases unmatched: 7. Germline V gives CDR1 SQVTM, CDR2 ANQGSEA. The CDR3 contains 14 residues. The CDR3 loop reads CSVGLAGGMETQYF. The CDR3 DNA is TGCAGCGTTGGATTAGCGGGGGGCATGGAGACCCAGTACTTC. The full variable domain, rest sourced from reference TRBV29-1 and TRBJ2-5, is SAVISQKPSRDICQRGTSLTIQCQVDSQVTMMFWYRQQPGQSLTLIATANQGSEATYESGFVIDKFPISRPNLTFSTLTVSNMSPEDSSIYLCSVGLAGGMETQYFGPGTRLLVL.

The J gene is TRBJ1-1, the V gene TRBV7-9, with a weak D call TRBD1 (5 bases). CDR3 length: 12 residues. V lost 6 bases, J lost 5 bases, and 10 bases lay in between. In germline, CDR1 is SEHNR, CDR2 FQNEAQ (reference sequence). The CDR3 reads CASRRGGTEAFF. The CDR3 DNA reads as TGTGCCAGCAGAAGGGGAGGAACTGAAGCTTTCTTT.

The chain employs TRBV4-1 and TRBJ2-7, with 11 positions matching TRBD2. Germline V gene data show CDR1 as MGHRA and CDR2 as YSYEKL. V was pared by 0 bases and J by 6 bases, with 13 bases of the junction left unmatched. CDR3 size: 18 residues. Written as DNA, the CDR3 is TGCGCCAGCAGCCAAGAAACTAGCGGGAGTCTGGATTACGGCGAGCAGTACTTC. Its translation is CASSQETSGSLDYGEQYF.

V usage is TRBV7-9 and J usage is TRBJ1-2, with D perhaps matching TRBD1 (5 bases). With 5 bases removed from V and 4 bases from J, the gap between germline ends came to 23 bases. Germline loops: CDR1 SEHNR, CDR2 FQNEAQ (reference sequence). This CDR3 has 17 residues. The CDR3 DNA is TGTGCCAGCAGCCACCCCCGCGCAATGACAGATCTCTATGGCTACACCTTC. Protein sequence: CASSHPRAMTDLYGYTF.

V usage is TRBV30 and J usage is TRBJ2-7, with TRBD1 matching 7 bases. The CDR3 consists of 12 residues. V trimming: 3 bases; J trimming: 3 bases; junction bases outside the gene matches: 2. CDR1 is GTSNPN, CDR2 SVGIG, per germline (reference sequence). The CDR3 DNA follows: TGTGCCTGGAGAGGGGACAGCTACGAGCAGTACTTC. The encoded protein is CAWRGDSYEQYF.

The gene calls are TRBV19 and TRBJ2-5, with TRBD2 matching 12 bases. Germline trimming cut 5 bases from V and 3 bases from J; bases unmatched to any gene: 4. The germline CDR1 and CDR2 sequences are LNHDA and SQIVND (reference sequence). This CDR3 region has 15 residues. CDR3 loop: CASSPTSGSEETQYF. The CDR3 nucleotides are TGTGCCAGTAGTCCGACTAGCGGGAGTGAAGAGACCCAGTACTTC. Combining the CDR3 with reference TRBV19 and TRBJ2-5 gives the whole variable domain DGGITQSPKYLFRKEGQNVTLSCEQNLNHDAMYWYRQDPGQGLRLIYYSQIVNDFQKGDIAEGYSVSREKKESFPLTVTSAQKNPTAFYLCASSPTSGSEETQYFGPGTRLLVL.

This clone has just a few counts. The V and J genes are TRBV6-5 and TRBJ2-7; TRBD2 might be the D (5 bases). CDR3 size: 14 residues. V lost 0 bases and J 4 bases, leaving 10 bases between the germline ends. The germline V gene encodes CDR1 MNHEY and CDR2 SVGAGI. Written as DNA, the CDR3 is TGTGCCAGCAGTTACTCGTTCGGCGGGTACGAGCAGTACTTC. Its protein product is CASSYSFGGYEQYF.

This chain connects TRBV29-1 to TRBJ2-1; no clear D. CDR3 size: 16 residues. Germline V gene lookup returns CDR1 SQVTM and CDR2 ANQGSEA. Trimming cost V 4 bases and J 2 bases, with 18 bases left between them. The chain's CDR3 is CSVAFSTKVTYNEQFF. The CDR3 region has the DNA TGCAGCGTTGCTTTCAGCACTAAGGTCACCTACAATGAGCAGTTCTTC.

The chain joins TRBV9 to TRBJ2-2, with 8 bases identical to TRBD2. This CDR3 spans 20 amino acids. The junction had 15 bases not matched to a gene; V was cut back by 0 bases and J by 2 bases. Germline lookup yields CDR1 SGDLS and CDR2 YYNGEE. The CDR3 region is CASSVATVERETQNTGELFF. The CDR3 bases are TGTGCCAGCAGCGTAGCTACTGTGGAGCGGGAGACCCAAAACACCGGGGAGCTGTTTTTT.

J is TRBJ2-5 and V is TRBV29-1, with TRBD1 matching over 7 bases. This CDR3 contains 13 residues. V lost 5 bases and J lost 1; bases outside the gene matches: 4. Germline CDR1 is SQVTM and CDR2 is ANQGSEA. The CDR3 nucleotides read TGCAGCGTTTTGACAGGGATCCAAGAGACCCAGTACTTC. This sequence encodes CSVLTGIQETQYF.

CDR3 protein: CASSLSSGVERETQYF. In DNA form, the CDR3 reads TGTGCCAGCAGCTTGTCAAGCGGGGTTGAAAGAGAGACCCAGTACTTC. The chain carries TRBV5-6 and TRBJ2-5, with 7 bases that match TRBD2. Losses at the gene ends were 1 base for V and 4 bases for J; bases not matched to a gene: 10. There are 16 residues in the CDR3. Germline CDR1 SGHDT, CDR2 YYEEEE. Complete variable domain (other parts from reference TRBV5-6 and TRBJ2-5): DAGVTQSPTHLIKTRGQQVTLRCSPKSGHDTVSWYQQALGQGPQFIFQYYEEEERQRGNFPDRFSGHQFPNYSSELNVNALLLGDSALYLCASSLSSGVERETQYFGPGTRLLVL.

V usage is TRBV29-1 and J usage is TRBJ1-2; 7 bases line up with TRBD1. V shed 5 bases, J shed 8 bases, and the junction held 2 bases outside the gene matches. The germline CDR1 and CDR2 sequences are SQVTM and ANQGSEA. The CDR3 runs 10 residues. The CDR3 bases are TGCAGCGTTTGGGACAGCGGCTACACCTTC. As protein: CSVWDSGYTF.

This chain's CDR3 is CASREPAAKTSGAYNEQFF. The CDR3, as DNA: TGTGCCAGCAGGGAACCTGCCGCAAAAACTAGCGGGGCCTACAATGAGCAGTTCTTC. The chain uses TRBV2 and TRBJ2-1; 10 bases align to TRBD2. Germline-derived CDR1 and CDR2 are SNHLY and FYNNEI. This CDR3 contains 19 residues. The ends lost 6 bases at V and 2 bases at J; junction bases unmatched: 16. The full variable domain, rest sourced from reference TRBV2 and TRBJ2-1, is EPEVTQTPSHQVTQMGQEVILRCVPISNHLYFYWYRQILGQKVEFLVSFYNNEISEKSEIFDDQFSVERPDGSNFTLKIRSTKLEDSAMYFCASREPAAKTSGAYNEQFFGPGTRLTVL.

The V gene is TRBV5-1, the J gene TRBJ2-3; 15 bases agree with TRBD2. V shed 4 bases, J shed 3 bases, and the junction held 12 bases outside the gene matches. The CDR3 is 19 amino acids. Germline V gives CDR1 SGHRS, CDR2 YFSETQ. CDR3 protein: CASSPGLAGGRQATDTQYF. CDR3 DNA: TGCGCCAGCAGCCCTGGACTAGCGGGGGGGCGACAGGCAACAGATACGCAGTATTTT.

V usage is TRBV6-5 and J usage is TRBJ2-7; possible D gene TRBD2, 5 bases. Trimming took 8 bases from V and 7 from J, leaving 18 bases between them. The germline CDR1 and CDR2 sequences are MNHEY and SVGAGI. The CDR3 has 13 amino acids. CDR3 in DNA: TGTGCCAGCGGCGGCGGGCCGCCGGGGGAGCAGTACTTC. This sequence encodes CASGGGPPGEQYF.

The chain has TRBV7-8 and TRBJ2-7; the match to TRBD1 covers 8 bases. Germline CDR1 is SGHVS and CDR2 is FQNEAQ. Trimming at V came to 8 bases and at J to 0 bases, leaving 6 bases not matched to a gene. This CDR3 contains 14 residues. The DNA for the CDR3 is TGTGCCAGCGGACAGGGAGGATACTCCTACGAGCAGTACTTC. Protein sequence: CASGQGGYSYEQYF. Full variable domain (rest looked up from reference TRBV7-8 and TRBJ2-7): GAGVSQSPRYKVAKRGQDVALRCDPISGHVSLFWYQQALGQGPEFLTYFQNEAQLDKSGLPSDRFFAERPEGSVSTLKIQRTQQEDSAVYLCASGQGGYSYEQYFGPGTRLTVT.

This clone was seen only once. This chain connects TRBV28 to TRBJ1-2, with 9 bases lining up with TRBD1. CDR3 length: 13 residues. Trimming at V came to 8 bases and at J to 7 bases, leaving 8 bases not matched to a gene. CDR1 MDHEN and CDR2 SYDVKM come from the germline V gene. CDR3 bases: TGTGCCAGCTGGAAACAGGGGGCGGGTGGCTACACCTTC. Its translation: CASWKQGAGGYTF.